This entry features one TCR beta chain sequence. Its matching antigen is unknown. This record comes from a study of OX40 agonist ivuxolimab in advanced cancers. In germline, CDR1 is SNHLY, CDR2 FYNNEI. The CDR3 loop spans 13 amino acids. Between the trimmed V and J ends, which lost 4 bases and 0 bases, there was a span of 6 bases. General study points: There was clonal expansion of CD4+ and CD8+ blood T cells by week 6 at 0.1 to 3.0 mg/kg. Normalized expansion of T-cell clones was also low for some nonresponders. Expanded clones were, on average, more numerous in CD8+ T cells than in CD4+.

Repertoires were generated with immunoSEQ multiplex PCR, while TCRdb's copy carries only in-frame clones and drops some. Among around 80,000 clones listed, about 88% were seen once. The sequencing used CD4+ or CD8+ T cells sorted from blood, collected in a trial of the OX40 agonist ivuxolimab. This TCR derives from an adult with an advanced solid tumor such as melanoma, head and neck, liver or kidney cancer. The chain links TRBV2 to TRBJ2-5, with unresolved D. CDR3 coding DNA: TGTGCCAGCAGTGGGGATCACCAAGAGACCCAGTACTTC. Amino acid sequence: CASSGDHQETQYF.